This T cell receptor (beta chain) stems from a study of blood T cell repertoires in COVID-19. Background on the study: From T cells, B-cell-depleted T cells, or PBMCs came the material, which was cDNA or gDNA.

CDR3 length: 14 amino acids. Trimming cost V 0 bases and J 5 bases, with 10 bases left between them. Germline assignment: CDR1 SGHAT and CDR2 FQNNGV. Sequencing used immunoSEQ multiplex PCR; TCRdb keeps in-frame clones, though not all of them. The sample has around 180,000 clones; approximately 90% are singletons. V and J are TRBV11-2 and TRBJ1-1, with a weak D call TRBD1 (5 bases). Sequencing was carried out using peripheral blood. The TCR was taken from a human donor in a cohort sampled during active COVID-19. The CDR3 DNA sequence: TGTGCCAGCAGCTTAGACAGGGTGGGTACTGAAGCTTTCTTT. Protein sequence: CASSLDRVGTEAFF.